A single sample gave rise to the 9 T cell receptor beta chains below, sequenced in a study of T cells after yellow fever vaccination (dated by TCRdb to the late 2010s). Library creation used 5' RACE. Instrument used: Illumina NovaSeq 6000. TCRdb took the public reads, trimmed them with fastp at Q25, ran MiXCR for clone calling and kept in-frame beta chains. Each CDR3 protein appears once, grouped with its most common genes and DNA. The sample table records fewer than 100,000 distinct CDR3 sequences; 5.8% of these occur just once. Of the sample, over 40% is held by the ten largest clones. Per the publication, the treatment or condition label means: live attenuated yellow fever vaccine strain. The sequences come from CD8+ T cells sorted from PBMCs, collected 10 days after the yellow fever booster vaccination. These receptors all stem from a man between 18 and 35 years old who received the YFV17D yellow fever vaccine.

The V call is TRBV6-6, the J call TRBJ2-7, with D unclear. Trimming removed 0 bases from V and 6 bases from J, with 9 bases in between. Germline V gene sequence: CDR1 MNHNY, CDR2 SVGAGI (reference sequence). The CDR3 has 13 amino acids. CDR3 in DNA: TGTGCCAGCAGTTACTCTATACAAACCGAGCAGTACGTC. It yields the protein CASSYSIQTEQYV.

The chain links TRBV7-2 to TRBJ2-1, with D unclear. Germline values: CDR1 SGHTA, CDR2 FQGNSA. The germline V and J ends were trimmed by 5 bases and 2 bases, with 4 bases remaining between them. The CDR3 is 12 residues long. The CDR3 bases are TGTGCCAGCAGCCTCCCCTACAATGAGCAGTTCTTC. Translation gives CASSLPYNEQFF.

This clonotype has just a few counts. The chain carries TRBV21-1 and TRBJ2-4; TRBD1 reflects the table's D call only, with no check against the DNA. TRBV21-1 is labeled a pseudogene. This CDR3 has 16 residues. The CDR3 coding sequence is TGTGCCAGCAGCATAACGAGGGTGGCGGCCAAAAACATTCAGTACTTC. It specifies CASSITRVAAKNIQYF.

This clonotype was seen ten or more times. The chain recombines TRBV7-2 with TRBJ2-1; tentatively, D is TRBD2 (6 bases). From germline, CDR1 is SGHTA and CDR2 FQGNSA. V lost 5 bases and J 6 bases, leaving 11 bases between the germline ends. This CDR3 contains 13 residues. As DNA, the CDR3 is TGTGCCAGCAGCCCGACTAGGTTCAATGAGCAGTTCTTC. Translating it yields CASSPTRFNEQFF.

The chain is built from TRBV20-1 and TRBJ2-2, with TRBD2 matching over 8 bases. CDR3 length: 16 amino acids. The germline gives CDR1 DFQATT, CDR2 SNEGSKA (reference sequence). Unmatched junction bases numbered 11, after V lost 2 bases and J lost 6 bases. CDR3 sequence reads: CSARSFGGAESGELFF. CDR3 DNA: TGCAGTGCTAGATCCTTCGGGGGGGCCGAATCCGGGGAGCTGTTTTTT.

The CDR3: CASSPLAGADNEQFF. The CDR3, as DNA: TGTGCCAGCAGTCCTTTAGCGGGGGCGGATAATGAGCAGTTCTTC. The chain joins TRBV12-3 or TRBV12-4 to TRBJ2-1; 9 bases line up with TRBD2. Trimming cost V 5 bases and J 7 bases; bases outside gene matches: 9. The CDR3 is made up of 15 amino acids.

V usage is TRBV5-6 and J usage is TRBJ2-4, with D possibly being TRBD1 or TRBD2 (5 bases each). The CDR3 has 15 amino acids. V was pared by 4 bases and J by 5 bases, with 16 bases between. Germline CDR1 and CDR2: SGHDT and YYEEEE. The CDR3 loop reads CASSGGPTLENIQYF. The CDR3 region has the DNA TGTGCCAGCAGCGGGGGACCCACCCTGGAAAACATTCAGTACTTC.

The chain employs TRBV4-2 and TRBJ2-1, with TRBD1 identical over 9 bases. There are 16 residues in the CDR3. Germline CDR1 is LGHNA and CDR2 is YNFKEQ. With V trimmed by 1 base and J by 4 bases, 5 bases remained unmatched. This CDR3 is CASSQGGTGPYNEQFF. The CDR3 DNA follows: TGTGCCAGCAGCCAAGGGGGGACAGGGCCATACAATGAGCAGTTCTTC.

The V call is TRBV6-1, the J call TRBJ2-5; no clear D. The CDR3 totals 13 residues. Trimming cost V 7 bases and J 2 bases, with 11 bases left between them. Germline loops: CDR1 MNHNS, CDR2 SASEGT. The CDR3 loop reads CASNARAQETQYF. DNA for the CDR3: TGTGCCAGCAATGCCCGGGCGCAAGAGACCCAGTACTTC.